This T cell receptor (beta chain) stems from a study of blood T cell repertoires in COVID-19. Across the whole study: Donors in the United States, Italy and Spain gave samples during acute or convalescent COVID-19. T cells, B-cell-depleted T cells, or PBMCs provided the cDNA or gDNA that served as material.

Germline V gene sequence: CDR1 SGHRS, CDR2 YFSETQ. V dropped 7 bases and J dropped 1; count of bases not matched to a gene: 10. The CDR3 loop spans 15 amino acids. Original handling: Reference gene primer amplification gave nucleated cell count estimates. Sequencing used immunoSEQ multiplex PCR; TCRdb keeps in-frame clones, though not all of them. V and J calls and clone size are as listed in that table; D and trimming were resolved from the DNA. The top ten hold approximately 3.1% of the sample, which has tens of thousands of clones, roughly 90% seen once. The clonotype originates from a woman in her sixties or seventies with acute or convalescent COVID-19. The sample was peripheral blood. The chain joins TRBV5-1 to TRBJ2-5; the match to TRBD1 covers 7 bases. CDR3 loop: CASGDRQGPQETQYF. The DNA for the CDR3 is TGCGCCAGCGGGGACCGACAGGGCCCCCAAGAGACCCAGTACTTC. The full variable domain, with the rest looked up from reference TRBV5-1 and TRBJ2-5, is KAGVTQTPRYLIKTRGQQVTLSCSPISGHRSVSWYQQTPGQGLQFLFEYFSETQRNKGNFPGRFSGRQFSNSRSEMNVSTLELGDSALYLCASGDRQGPQETQYFGPGTRLLVL.